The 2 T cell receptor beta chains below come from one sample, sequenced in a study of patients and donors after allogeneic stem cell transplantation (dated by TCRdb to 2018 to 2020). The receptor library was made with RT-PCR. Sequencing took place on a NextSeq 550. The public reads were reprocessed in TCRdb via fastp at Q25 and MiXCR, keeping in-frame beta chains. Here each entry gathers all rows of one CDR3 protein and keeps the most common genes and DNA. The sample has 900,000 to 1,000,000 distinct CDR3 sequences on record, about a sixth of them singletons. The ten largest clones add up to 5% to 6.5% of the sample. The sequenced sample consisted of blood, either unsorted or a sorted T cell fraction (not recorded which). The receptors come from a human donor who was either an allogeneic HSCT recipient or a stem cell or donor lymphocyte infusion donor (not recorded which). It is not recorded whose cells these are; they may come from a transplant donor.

As DNA, the CDR3 is TGTGCCATCAGTGAGTCGGCGGGGGCTTTCTTT. Translating it yields CAISESAGAFF. The genes are TRBV10-3 and TRBJ1-1, with D unclear. Trimming stripped 0 bases from V and 11 bases from J, with 7 bases between. CDR3 length: 11 amino acids. Germline CDR1 reads ENHRY; CDR2 reads SYGVKD.

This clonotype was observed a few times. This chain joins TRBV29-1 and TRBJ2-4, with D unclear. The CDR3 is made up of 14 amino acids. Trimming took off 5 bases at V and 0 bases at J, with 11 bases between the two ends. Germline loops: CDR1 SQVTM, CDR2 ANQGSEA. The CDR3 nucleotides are TGCAGCGTTTCCCGATTACTAGCCAAAAACATTCAGTACTTC. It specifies CSVSRLLAKNIQYF.